These T cell receptor beta chains were read from a single sample in a study of early T cells in non-severe SARS-CoV-2 infection. TCRdb re-derived calls from the 5' RACE reads in MiXCR, one entry per CDR3 protein. The sample has about 98,000 distinct CDR3 sequences, approximately 14% seen once; the top ten hold roughly 6.4%. The material sequenced was whole blood. The receptors originated from an adult who was a healthcare worker with PCR-confirmed SARS-CoV-2 infection or an uninfected control (not recorded which). Both conserved end residues are part of each CDR3. D genes are given only for firm matches. Size values are once, few and many counts, or a class for expanded clones, and some rows have none.

TRBJ2-1 TRBV7-6 . few CASTLGGPSYNEQFF TGTGCCAGCACTTTGGGGGGGCCTTCCTACAATGAGCAGTTCTTC
TRBJ2-3 TRBV4-1 TRBD2 many CASSQDGIAGVNTQYF TGCGCCAGCAGCCAAGATGGAATAGCGGGAGTGAATACGCAGTATTTT
TRBJ2-5 TRBV30 . many CAWSEVQETQYF TGTGCCTGGAGTGAAGTCCAAGAGACCCAGTACTTC
TRBJ1-1 TRBV7-9 . . CASSEWGIGTEAFF TGTGCCAGCAGCGAGTGGGGGATAGGCACTGAAGCTTTCTTT
TRBJ1-1 TRBV2 . . CASSDVGGRGSTEAFF TGTGCCAGCAGTGATGTCGGAGGCCGTGGGAGCACTGAAGCTTTCTTT
TRBJ1-2 TRBV27 . . CASSLYSNYGYTF TGTGCCAGCAGTTTATACAGTAACTATGGCTACACCTTC
TRBJ1-5 TRBV16 TRBD1 . CASSQDRVGQPQHF TGTGCCAGCAGCCAGGACAGGGTGGGACAGCCCCAGCATTTT
TRBJ2-1 TRBV7-9 . . CASSLAVASYNEQFF TGTGCCAGCAGCTTAGCGGTCGCCTCCTACAATGAGCAGTTCTTC
TRBJ1-5 TRBV6-2/TRBV6-3 . . CASSYPEGNQPQHF TGTGCCAGCAGTTATCCAGAGGGCAATCAGCCCCAGCATTTT
TRBJ2-7 TRBV4-2 . . CASSQEKRNRAYEQYF TGTGCCAGCAGCCAAGAAAAAAGGAATCGAGCCTACGAGCAGTACTTC
TRBJ2-3 TRBV29-1 . few CSVESDTQYF TGCAGCGTTGAATCAGATACGCAGTATTTT
TRBJ2-7 TRBV27 . . CASSLGRVYEQYF TGTGCCAGCAGTTTAGGCAGGGTCTACGAGCAGTACTTC
TRBJ2-1 TRBV7-8 . . CASSSRAISYNEQFF TGTGCCAGCAGCTCTCGGGCGATCTCCTACAATGAGCAGTTCTTC
TRBJ2-5 TRBV27 TRBD2 . CASTPGGGPTLETQYF TGTGCCAGCACTCCCGGGGGGGGTCCGACCCTGGAGACCCAGTACTTC
TRBJ2-1 TRBV20-1 . many CSARAGLAPPPYNEQFF TGCAGTGCTAGAGCCGGTCTAGCGCCACCCCCCTACAATGAGCAGTTCTTC
TRBJ1-2 TRBV20-1 . . CSASLRLRVNYGYTF TGCAGTGCTAGTCTCCGACTGAGGGTTAACTATGGCTACACCTTC
TRBJ1-2 TRBV20-1 . . CSARLGSATYGYTF TGCAGTGCTAGATTGGGGAGTGCAACTTATGGCTACACCTTC
TRBJ2-7 TRBV2 TRBD1 few CASSDRGQYF TGTGCCAGCAGCGACAGGGGGCAGTACTTC
TRBJ2-1 TRBV4-1 . . CASSPATGHNEQFF TGCGCCAGCAGCCCGGCGACAGGACACAATGAGCAGTTCTTC
TRBJ2-6 TRBV2 TRBD2 . CASSGGRGANVLTF TGTGCCAGCAGTGGCGGGAGAGGGGCCAACGTCCTGACTTTC
TRBJ1-1 TRBV15 . . CATSRSRGGIEAFF TGTGCCACCAGCAGATCCCGGGGAGGAATTGAAGCTTTCTTT
TRBJ1-1 TRBV7-2 . few CASSPFTEAFF TGTGCCAGCAGCCCATTCACTGAAGCTTTCTTT
TRBJ2-7 TRBV4-1 TRBD2 . CASSQEAGGSREQYF TGCGCCAGCAGCCAAGAGGCGGGGGGGTCGCGCGAGCAGTACTTC
TRBJ2-1 TRBV25-1 . . CASSDDWAGHSYNEQFF TGTGCCAGCAGTGACGATTGGGCAGGCCACTCCTACAATGAGCAGTTCTTC
TRBJ2-3 TRBV20-1 TRBD2 . CSARDRRTSATDTQYF TGCAGTGCTAGAGATCGGCGGACTAGCGCAACAGATACGCAGTATTTT
TRBJ2-7 TRBV4-1 . few CASSQIKWGRGTYEQYF TGCGCCAGCAGCCAAATCAAATGGGGAAGGGGGACCTACGAGCAGTACTTC
TRBJ2-1 TRBV12-3/TRBV12-4 . . CASSFRGSGSLGNEQFF TGTGCCAGCAGTTTCCGGGGTTCAGGGAGCTTGGGGAATGAGCAGTTCTTC
TRBJ1-5 TRBV2 TRBD1 many CASSEGQGNQPQHF TGTGCCAGCAGTGAGGGACAGGGCAATCAGCCCCAGCATTTT
TRBJ2-2 TRBV9 . few CASSVASANTGELFF TGTGCCAGCAGCGTGGCTAGCGCGAACACCGGGGAGCTGTTTTTT
TRBJ1-1 TRBV7-9 . . CASSLEGEAFF TGTGCCAGCAGCTTAGAGGGAGAAGCTTTCTTT
TRBJ2-3 TRBV19 . . CASSRRTEADTQYF TGTGCCAGTAGTCGTCGGACAGAAGCAGATACGCAGTATTTT
TRBJ1-1 TRBV12-3/TRBV12-4 . . CASSLKRMNTEAFF TGTGCCAGCAGTTTAAAGAGAATGAACACTGAAGCTTTCTTT
TRBJ1-1 TRBV29-1 . few CSVLGDRPNTEAFF TGCAGCGTGCTGGGCGACAGACCCAACACTGAAGCTTTCTTT
TRBJ2-1 TRBV29-1 . . CSVATGSTQQFF TGCAGCGTTGCCACAGGGAGTACTCAGCAGTTCTTC
TRBJ2-4 TRBV20-1 . . CSALGRDF TGCAGTGCCCTAGGGCGGGACTTC
TRBJ2-1 TRBV3-1 TRBD2 . CASSAGLAGAPEQFF TGTGCCAGCAGCGCGGGACTAGCGGGAGCGCCGGAGCAGTTCTTC
TRBJ2-5 TRBV7-9 TRBD1 . CASRTLRDRGEETQYF TGTGCCAGCAGAACCCTCCGGGACAGGGGAGAAGAGACCCAGTACTTC
TRBJ2-1 TRBV6-2/TRBV6-3 . few CASSSPGVASYNEQFF TGTGCCAGCAGTTCCCCTGGGGTAGCCAGCTACAATGAGCAGTTCTTC
TRBJ2-1 TRBV3-1 . . CASSQEGAPAAAEQFF TGTGCCAGCAGCCAAGAAGGGGCCCCCGCGGCTGCTGAGCAGTTCTTC
TRBJ2-5 TRBV2 . . CASSAALPPQETQYF TGTGCCAGCAGTGCGGCCCTACCGCCGCAGGAGACCCAGTACTTC
TRBJ2-5 TRBV5-1 TRBD2 few CASTISAGGRETQYF TGCGCCAGCACTATCTCAGCGGGAGGGAGAGAGACCCAGTACTTC
TRBJ2-7 TRBV4-1 TRBD1 many CASRPGQGAPEQYF TGCGCCAGCAGACCGGGACAGGGGGCTCCTGAGCAGTACTTC
TRBJ1-2 TRBV3-1 TRBD1 many CASTPDRGGDGYTF TGTGCCAGCACCCCGGACAGGGGCGGTGATGGCTACACCTTC
TRBJ1-1 TRBV12-3/TRBV12-4 . . CASTFGGMNTEAFF TGTGCCAGCACCTTCGGGGGAATGAACACTGAAGCTTTCTTT
TRBJ1-3 TRBV7-2 . . CASSLARGSGENTIYF TGTGCCAGCAGCTTAGCGAGAGGATCAGGGGAAAACACCATATATTTT
TRBJ2-1 TRBV9 TRBD1 many CASSANRGEQFF TGTGCCAGCAGCGCTAACAGGGGTGAGCAGTTCTTC
TRBJ1-5 TRBV19 TRBD1 few CASRDRGSRQPQHF TGTGCCAGTAGGGACAGGGGAAGTAGGCAGCCCCAGCATTTT
TRBJ2-3 TRBV9 TRBD2 . CASSVETSGRGADTQYF TGTGCCAGCAGCGTAGAAACTAGCGGGAGGGGTGCAGATACGCAGTATTTT
TRBJ2-5 TRBV5-1 . . CASSQQGTETQYF TGCGCCAGCAGCCAACAGGGCACAGAGACCCAGTACTTC
TRBJ2-7 TRBV5-1 . . CASSLGYPYEQYF TGCGCCAGCAGCTTGGGATACCCCTACGAGCAGTACTTC
TRBJ2-6 TRBV19 . few CASSIGPGPPGANVLTF TGTGCCAGTAGTATAGGTCCAGGGCCCCCTGGGGCCAACGTCCTGACTTTC
TRBJ2-1 TRBV4-2 . . CASSQNGRNNEQFF TGTGCCAGCAGCCAAAACGGGAGAAACAATGAGCAGTTCTTC
TRBJ1-2 TRBV27 . . CASSLKREANYGYTF TGTGCCAGCAGTTTAAAGAGGGAAGCTAACTATGGCTACACCTTC
TRBJ1-5 TRBV12-3/TRBV12-4 . . CASSLVRGSAPQHF TGTGCCAGCAGTTTAGTCCGGGGCAGCGCGCCCCAGCATTTT
TRBJ1-2 TRBV5-5 . many CASSLWDGGSYTF TGTGCCAGCAGCTTGTGGGACGGAGGAAGCTACACCTTC
TRBJ2-7 TRBV27 TRBD2 few CASSLVSGRARNEQYF TGTGCCAGCAGTTTGGTAAGCGGGAGGGCCAGGAACGAGCAGTACTTC
TRBJ1-5 TRBV6-5 . many CASSFSVAQPQHF TGTGCCAGCAGTTTCTCAGTTGCCCAGCCCCAGCATTTT
TRBJ1-6 TRBV7-3 TRBD1 many CASSNTGGQGNSPLHF TGTGCCAGCAGCAATACCGGGGGACAGGGTAATTCACCCCTCCATTTT
TRBJ2-7 TRBV10-3 TRBD2 few CAISLAGGQGEQYF TGTGCCATCAGTCTAGCGGGAGGGCAGGGCGAGCAGTACTTC